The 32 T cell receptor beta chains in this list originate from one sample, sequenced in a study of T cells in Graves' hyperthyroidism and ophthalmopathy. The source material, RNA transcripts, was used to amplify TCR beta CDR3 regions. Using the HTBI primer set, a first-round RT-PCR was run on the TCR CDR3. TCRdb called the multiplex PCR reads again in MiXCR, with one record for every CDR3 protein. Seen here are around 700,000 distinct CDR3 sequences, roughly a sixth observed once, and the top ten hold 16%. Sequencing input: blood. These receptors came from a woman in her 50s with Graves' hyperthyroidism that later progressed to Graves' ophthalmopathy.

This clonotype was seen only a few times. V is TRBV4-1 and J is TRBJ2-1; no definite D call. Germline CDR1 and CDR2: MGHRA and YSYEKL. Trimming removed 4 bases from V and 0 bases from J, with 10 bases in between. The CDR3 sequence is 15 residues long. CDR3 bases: TGCGCCAGCAGCCCCCTCATGAGCTCCTACAATGAGCAGTTCTTC. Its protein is CASSPLMSSYNEQFF.

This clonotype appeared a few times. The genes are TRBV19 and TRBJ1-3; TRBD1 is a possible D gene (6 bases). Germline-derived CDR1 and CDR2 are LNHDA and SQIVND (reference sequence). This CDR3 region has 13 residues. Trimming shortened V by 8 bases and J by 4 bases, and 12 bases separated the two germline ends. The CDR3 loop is CASGQGRGNTIYF. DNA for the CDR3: TGTGCCAGTGGCCAGGGGCGAGGAAACACCATATATTTT.

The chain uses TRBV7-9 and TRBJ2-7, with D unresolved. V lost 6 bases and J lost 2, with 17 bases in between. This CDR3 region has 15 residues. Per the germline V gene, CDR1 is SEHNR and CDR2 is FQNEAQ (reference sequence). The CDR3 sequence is CASSAVLFPPYEQYF. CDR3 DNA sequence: TGTGCCAGCAGTGCCGTCTTGTTCCCGCCCTACGAGCAGTACTTC. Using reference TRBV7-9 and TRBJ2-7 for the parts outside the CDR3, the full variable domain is DTGVSQNPRHKITKRGQNVTFRCDPISEHNRLYWYRQTLGQGPEFLTYFQNEAQLEKSRLLSDRFSAERPKGSFSTLEIQRTEQGDSAMYLCASSAVLFPPYEQYFGPGTRLTVT.

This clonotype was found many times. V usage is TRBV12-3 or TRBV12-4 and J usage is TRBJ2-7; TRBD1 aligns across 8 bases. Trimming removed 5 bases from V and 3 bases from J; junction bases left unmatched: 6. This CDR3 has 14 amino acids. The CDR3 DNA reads TGTGCCAGCAGTCTGCAGGGGGCGAGCTACGAGCAGTACTTC. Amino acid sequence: CASSLQGASYEQYF.

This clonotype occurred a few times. CDR3 sequence reads: CSVGSVLYEQYF. The CDR3, as DNA: TGCAGCGTCGGATCAGTCCTTTACGAGCAGTACTTC. This chain links TRBV29-1 with TRBJ2-7; D is undetermined. Germline CDR1 is SQVTM and CDR2 is ANQGSEA. V lost 6 bases and J 4 bases, leaving 13 bases between the germline ends. This CDR3 has 12 amino acids.

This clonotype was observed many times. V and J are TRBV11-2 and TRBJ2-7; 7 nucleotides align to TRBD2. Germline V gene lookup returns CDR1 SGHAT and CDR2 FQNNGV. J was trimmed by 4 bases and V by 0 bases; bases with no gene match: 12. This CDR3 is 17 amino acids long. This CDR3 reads CASSLDTASGQRYEQYF. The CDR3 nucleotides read TGTGCCAGCAGCTTAGATACGGCTAGCGGCCAACGGTACGAGCAGTACTTC. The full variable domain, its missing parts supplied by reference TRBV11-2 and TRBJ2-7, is EAGVAQSPRYKIIEKRQSVAFWCNPISGHATLYWYQQILGQGPKLLIQFQNNGVVDDSQLPKDRFSAERLKGVDSTLKIQPAKLEDSAVYLCASSLDTASGQRYEQYFGPGTRLTVT.

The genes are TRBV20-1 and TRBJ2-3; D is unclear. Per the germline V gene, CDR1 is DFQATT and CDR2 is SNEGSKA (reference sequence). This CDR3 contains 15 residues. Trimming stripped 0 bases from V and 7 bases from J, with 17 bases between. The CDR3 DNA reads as TGCAGTGCTAGAGATCGAGGCACAACCGAATATACGCAGTATTTT. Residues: CSARDRGTTEYTQYF.

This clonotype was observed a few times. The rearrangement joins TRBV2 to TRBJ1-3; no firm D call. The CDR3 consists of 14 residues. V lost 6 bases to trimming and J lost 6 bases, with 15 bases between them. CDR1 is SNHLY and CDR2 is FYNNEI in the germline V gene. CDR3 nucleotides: TGTGCCAGCAGCCAATACCCGAGGGAAAACACCATATATTTT. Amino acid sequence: CASSQYPRENTIYF.

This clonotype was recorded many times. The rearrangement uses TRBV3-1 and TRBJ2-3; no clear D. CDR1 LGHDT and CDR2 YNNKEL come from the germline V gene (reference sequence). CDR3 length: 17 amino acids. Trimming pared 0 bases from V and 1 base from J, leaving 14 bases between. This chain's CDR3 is CASSQEGIKRGTDTQYF. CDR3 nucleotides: TGTGCCAGCAGCCAAGAGGGGATTAAGCGAGGCACAGATACGCAGTATTTT.

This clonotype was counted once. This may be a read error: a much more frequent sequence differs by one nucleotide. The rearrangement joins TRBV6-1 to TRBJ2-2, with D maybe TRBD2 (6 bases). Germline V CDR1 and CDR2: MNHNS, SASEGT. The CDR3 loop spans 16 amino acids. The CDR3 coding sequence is TGTGCCAGCAGTGAAGCGGGTTCTTGGGAGGCCGGGGGGCTGTTTTTT. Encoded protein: CASSEAGSWEAGGLFF.

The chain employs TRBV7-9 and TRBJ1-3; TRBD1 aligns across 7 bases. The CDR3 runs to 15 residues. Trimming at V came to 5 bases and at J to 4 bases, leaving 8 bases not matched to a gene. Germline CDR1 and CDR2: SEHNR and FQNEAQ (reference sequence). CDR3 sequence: CASSRTRGLGNTIYF. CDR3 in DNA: TGTGCCAGCAGCCGTACAAGGGGGCTCGGAAACACCATATATTTT.

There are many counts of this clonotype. CDR3 DNA sequence: TGTGCCAGCACCGAAGCCTCTGGAGGCACCCTCAATCAGCCCCAGCATTTT. It codes for CASTEASGGTLNQPQHF. The V call is TRBV6-2 or TRBV6-3, the J call TRBJ1-5; D call uncertain. V was cut by 7 bases and J by 3 bases, with 22 bases left in between. The CDR3 loop spans 17 amino acids. Germline assignment: CDR1 MNHEY and CDR2 SVGEGT.

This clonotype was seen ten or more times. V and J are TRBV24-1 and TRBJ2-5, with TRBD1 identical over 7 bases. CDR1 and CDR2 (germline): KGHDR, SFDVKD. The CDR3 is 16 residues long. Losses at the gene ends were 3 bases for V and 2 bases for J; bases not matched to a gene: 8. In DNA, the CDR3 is TGTGCCACCAGTGATACTAGGGACAGCTTTCAAGAGACCCAGTACTTC. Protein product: CATSDTRDSFQETQYF.

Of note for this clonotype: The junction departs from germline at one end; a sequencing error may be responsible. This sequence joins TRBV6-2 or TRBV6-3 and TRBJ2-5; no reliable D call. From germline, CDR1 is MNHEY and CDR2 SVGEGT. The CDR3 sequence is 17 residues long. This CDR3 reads CASSYSLHRADQGTQYF. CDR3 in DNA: TGTGCCAGCAGTTACTCGTTACACCGGGCCGACCAAGGGACCCAGTACTTC.

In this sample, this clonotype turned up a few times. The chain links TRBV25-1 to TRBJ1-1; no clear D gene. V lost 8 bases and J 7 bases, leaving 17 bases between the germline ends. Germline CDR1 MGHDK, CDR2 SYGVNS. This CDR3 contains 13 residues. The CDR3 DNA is TGTGCCAGCTCAGGTCCAGTTAGCGGTGAAGCTTTCTTT. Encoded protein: CASSGPVSGEAFF.

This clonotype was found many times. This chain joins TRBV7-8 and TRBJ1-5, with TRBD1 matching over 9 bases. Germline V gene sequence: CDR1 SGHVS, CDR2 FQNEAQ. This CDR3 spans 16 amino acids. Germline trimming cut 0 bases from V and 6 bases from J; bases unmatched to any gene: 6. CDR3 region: CASSLAGQGFGQPQHF. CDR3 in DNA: TGTGCCAGCAGCTTAGCGGGACAGGGTTTCGGTCAGCCCCAGCATTTT.

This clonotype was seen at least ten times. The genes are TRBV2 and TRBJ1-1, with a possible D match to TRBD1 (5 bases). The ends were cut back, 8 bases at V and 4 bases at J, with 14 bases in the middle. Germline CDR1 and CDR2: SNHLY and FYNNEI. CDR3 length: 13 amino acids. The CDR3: CASLREGGTEAFF. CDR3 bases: TGTGCCAGCCTCAGGGAGGGTGGCACTGAAGCTTTCTTT.

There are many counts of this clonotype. The CDR3 is CASSQGRINTEAFF. The DNA for the CDR3 is TGTGCCAGCAGCCAGGGGAGAATTAACACTGAAGCTTTCTTT. The chain carries TRBV3-1 and TRBJ1-1; the D is unclear. Trimming removed 3 bases at V and 2 bases at J, with 10 bases between. The CDR3 has 14 residues. CDR1 and CDR2 from the germline V gene are LGHDT and YNNKEL (reference sequence).

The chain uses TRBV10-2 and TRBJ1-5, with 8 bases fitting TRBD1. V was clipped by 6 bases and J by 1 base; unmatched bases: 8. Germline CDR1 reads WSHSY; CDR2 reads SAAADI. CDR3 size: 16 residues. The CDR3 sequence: CASRPADRASNQPQHF. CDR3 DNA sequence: TGCGCCAGCAGACCAGCGGACAGGGCGAGCAATCAGCCCCAGCATTTT.

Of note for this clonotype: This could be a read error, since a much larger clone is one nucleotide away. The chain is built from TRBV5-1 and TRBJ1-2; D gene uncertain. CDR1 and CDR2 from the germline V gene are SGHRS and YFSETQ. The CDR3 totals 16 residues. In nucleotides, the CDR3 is TGCGTCAGCAGCCGCGGACGGGATCTAGCTAACTATGGCTACACCTTC. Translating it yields CVSSRGRDLANYGYTF.

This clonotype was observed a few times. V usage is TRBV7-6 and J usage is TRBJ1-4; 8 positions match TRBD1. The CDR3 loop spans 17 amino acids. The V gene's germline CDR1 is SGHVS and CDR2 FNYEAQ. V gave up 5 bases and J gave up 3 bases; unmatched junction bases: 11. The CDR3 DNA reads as TGTGCCAGCAGCCCCGGACAGGGCCGGCCCCCTAATGAAAAACTGTTTTTT. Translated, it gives CASSPGQGRPPNEKLFF.

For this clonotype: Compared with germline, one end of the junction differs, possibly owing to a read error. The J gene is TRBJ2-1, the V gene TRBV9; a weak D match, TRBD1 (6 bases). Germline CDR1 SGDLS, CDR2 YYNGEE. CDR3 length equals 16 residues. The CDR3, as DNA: TGTGGCAGCAGCGTAGTTGGCAGGGGATCTTACAATGAGCAGTTCTTC. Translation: CGSSVVGRGSYNEQFF. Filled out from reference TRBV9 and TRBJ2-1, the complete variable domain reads DSGVTQTPKHLITATGQRVTLRCSPRSGDLSVYWYQQSLDQGLQFLIQYYNGEERAKGNILERFSAQQFPDLHSELNLSSLELGDSALYFCGSSVVGRGSYNEQFFGPGTRLTVL.

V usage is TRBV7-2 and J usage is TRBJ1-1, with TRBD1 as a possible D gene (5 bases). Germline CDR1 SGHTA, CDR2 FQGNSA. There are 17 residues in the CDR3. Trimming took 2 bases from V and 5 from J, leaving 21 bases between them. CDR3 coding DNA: TGTGCCAGCAGCTTAAGCTCTCTGGGGGGGTGGTTGACTGAAGCTTTCTTT. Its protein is CASSLSSLGGWLTEAFF.

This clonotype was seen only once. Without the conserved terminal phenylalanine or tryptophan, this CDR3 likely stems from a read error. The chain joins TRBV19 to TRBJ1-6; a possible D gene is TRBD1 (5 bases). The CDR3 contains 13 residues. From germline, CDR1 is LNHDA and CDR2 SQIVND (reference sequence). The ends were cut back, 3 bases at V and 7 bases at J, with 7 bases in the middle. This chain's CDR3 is CASSIPGNSPLHS. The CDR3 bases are TGTGCCAGTAGTATCCCAGGGAATTCACCCCTCCACTCT.

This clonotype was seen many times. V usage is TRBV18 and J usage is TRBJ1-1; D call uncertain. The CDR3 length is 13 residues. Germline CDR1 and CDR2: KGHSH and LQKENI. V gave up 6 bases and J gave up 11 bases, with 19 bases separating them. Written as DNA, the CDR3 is TGTGCCAGCTCTTCTTCAGTGGCGGCTGTGGCTTTCTTT. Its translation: CASSSSVAAVAFF.

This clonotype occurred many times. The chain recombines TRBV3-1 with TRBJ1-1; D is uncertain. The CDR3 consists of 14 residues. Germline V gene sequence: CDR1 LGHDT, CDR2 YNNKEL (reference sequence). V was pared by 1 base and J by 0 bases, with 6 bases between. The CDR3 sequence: CASSQVWLNTEAFF. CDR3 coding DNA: TGTGCCAGCAGCCAAGTATGGTTGAACACTGAAGCTTTCTTT.

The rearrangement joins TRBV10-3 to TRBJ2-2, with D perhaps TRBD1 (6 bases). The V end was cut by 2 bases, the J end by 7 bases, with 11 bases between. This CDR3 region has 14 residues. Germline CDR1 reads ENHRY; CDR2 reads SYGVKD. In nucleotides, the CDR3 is TGTGCCATCAGTGAGACCTACAGGGACGGGGAGCTGTTTTTT. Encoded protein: CAISETYRDGELFF.

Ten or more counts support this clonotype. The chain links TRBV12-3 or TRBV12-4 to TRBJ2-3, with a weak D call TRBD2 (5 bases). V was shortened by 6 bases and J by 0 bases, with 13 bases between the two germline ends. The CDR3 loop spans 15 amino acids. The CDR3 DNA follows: TGTGCCAGCAGCCCCCCCGGGGTGAGCACAGATACGCAGTATTTT. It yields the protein CASSPPGVSTDTQYF.

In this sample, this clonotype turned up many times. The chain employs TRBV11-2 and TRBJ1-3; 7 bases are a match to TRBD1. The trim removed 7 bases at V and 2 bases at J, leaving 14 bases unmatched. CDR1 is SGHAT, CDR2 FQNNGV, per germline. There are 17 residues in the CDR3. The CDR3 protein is CASTNFRGGNAGNTIYF. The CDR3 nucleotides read TGTGCCAGCACCAATTTCAGGGGGGGAAACGCTGGAAACACCATATATTTT.

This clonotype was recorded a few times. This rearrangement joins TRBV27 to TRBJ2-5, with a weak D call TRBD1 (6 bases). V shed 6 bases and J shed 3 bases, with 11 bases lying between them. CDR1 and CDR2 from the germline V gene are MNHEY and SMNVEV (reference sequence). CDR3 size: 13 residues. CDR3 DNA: TGTGCCAGCAGCCACAGGGTGGAAGAGACCCAGTACTTC. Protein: CASSHRVEETQYF.

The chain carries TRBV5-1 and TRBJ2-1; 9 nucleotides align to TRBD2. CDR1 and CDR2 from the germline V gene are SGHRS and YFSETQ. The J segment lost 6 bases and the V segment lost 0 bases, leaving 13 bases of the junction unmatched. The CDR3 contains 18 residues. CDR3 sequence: CASSLATTGTSISNEQFF. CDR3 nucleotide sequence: TGCGCCAGCAGCTTGGCAACCACCGGGACTAGCATATCCAATGAGCAGTTCTTC.

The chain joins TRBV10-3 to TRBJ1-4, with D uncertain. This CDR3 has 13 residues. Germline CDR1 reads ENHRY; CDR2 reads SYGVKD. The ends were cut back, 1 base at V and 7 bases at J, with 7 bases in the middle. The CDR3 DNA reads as TGTGCCATCAGTGAGTTGAACAGTGAAAAACTGTTTTTT. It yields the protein CAISELNSEKLFF.